The 28 T cell receptor beta chains given below trace back to one sample, sequenced in a study of blood T cell repertoires in COVID-19. TCRdb's copy holds only in-frame clones and misses some; the assay was immunoSEQ multiplex PCR. The sample lists 150,000 to 180,000 clones; approximately 85% were seen once. The sample was peripheral blood. These receptors were obtained from a man between 60 and 70 years old with COVID-19, enrolled during active disease.

The chain has TRBV3-1 (or the pseudogene TRBV3-2) and TRBJ2-5, with D perhaps TRBD1 (5 bases). This CDR3 comprises 17 residues. The germline V gene encodes CDR1 LGHDT and CDR2 YNNKEL (reference sequence). With 0 bases removed from V and 1 base from J, the gap between germline ends came to 15 bases. The DNA of the CDR3 is TGTGCCAGCAGCCAAGATTACTTTAGGGGAATCCAAGAGACCCAGTACTTC. This sequence encodes CASSQDYFRGIQETQYF.

The chain is built from TRBV24-1 and TRBJ1-5; maybe TRBD1 (5 bases). CDR3 size: 14 residues. Between the trimmed V and J ends, which lost 3 bases and 12 bases, there was a span of 17 bases. Germline V gene sequence: CDR1 KGHDR, CDR2 SFDVKD. CDR3 loop: CATSDPRGGGLQHF. The CDR3 DNA reads TGTGCCACCAGTGATCCAAGGGGCGGCGGCCTCCAGCATTTT.

V and J are TRBV6-5 and TRBJ2-4; perhaps TRBD1 as D (5 bases). V dropped 6 bases and J dropped 10 bases, with 10 bases sitting between them. In germline, CDR1 is MNHEY, CDR2 SVGAGI. The CDR3 runs 11 residues. The CDR3 here is CASRLTEIQYF. The CDR3 DNA reads as TGTGCCAGCAGACTGACAGAGATTCAGTACTTC.

The chain recombines TRBV3-1 (or the pseudogene TRBV3-2) with TRBJ1-2; 10 nucleotides align to TRBD1. The CDR3 is made up of 15 amino acids. Germline V lookup: CDR1 LGHDT, CDR2 YNNKEL (reference sequence). V gave up 1 base and J gave up 3 bases; unmatched junction bases: 2. The CDR3 loop is CASSQVGTGDYGYTF. CDR3 in DNA: TGTGCCAGCAGCCAAGTTGGGACAGGGGACTATGGCTACACCTTC.

This clone has just a few counts. The DNA of the CDR3 is TGTGCCAGTAGGACACAGAGAAACTATGGCTACACCTTC. Encoded protein: CASRTQRNYGYTF. The chain uses TRBV19 and TRBJ1-2; D remains unclear. This CDR3 region has 13 residues. Per the germline V gene, CDR1 is LNHDA and CDR2 is SQIVND (reference sequence). The V gene lost 6 bases and the J gene lost 2 bases, with 10 bases spanning the gap. Combining the CDR3 with reference TRBV19 and TRBJ1-2 gives the whole variable domain DGGITQSPKYLFRKEGQNVTLSCEQNLNHDAMYWYRQDPGQGLRLIYYSQIVNDFQKGDIAEGYSVSREKKESFPLTVTSAQKNPTAFYLCASRTQRNYGYTFGSGTRLTVV.

This clone was detected once. This chain links TRBV4-2 with TRBJ2-6; TRBD1 aligns across 9 bases. This CDR3 has 19 amino acids. From germline, CDR1 is LGHNA and CDR2 YNFKEQ. V lost 0 bases and J lost 0; bases outside the gene matches: 6. The CDR3 sequence: CASSQDAQGADSGANVLTF. For the CDR3, the DNA is TGTGCCAGCAGCCAAGATGCACAGGGGGCCGACTCTGGGGCCAACGTCCTGACTTTC.

This clone was found once. This chain links TRBV11-2 with TRBJ1-1; possible D gene TRBD1, 5 bases. CDR1 is SGHAT and CDR2 is FQNNGV in the germline V gene. The CDR3 runs 15 residues. V lost 3 bases and J 1 base, leaving 12 bases between the germline ends. The CDR3 sequence is CASSFRGLRNTEAFF. For the CDR3, the DNA is TGTGCCAGCAGCTTCCGGGGACTCAGGAACACTGAAGCTTTCTTT.

The chain carries TRBV20-1 and TRBJ1-5; D is ambiguous. The V end lost 7 bases, the J end lost 2 bases, and 6 bases lay between the germline ends. The CDR3 is 11 amino acids. The germline V gene encodes CDR1 DFQATT and CDR2 SNEGSKA (reference sequence). The CDR3 loop is CSVPGNQPQHF. CDR3 sequence (DNA): TGCAGTGTGCCGGGCAATCAGCCCCAGCATTTT.

The genes are TRBV5-5 and TRBJ2-7, with D unclear. Trimming removed 0 bases at V and 6 bases at J, with 7 bases between. CDR3 length equals 12 residues. Germline values: CDR1 SGHKS, CDR2 YYEKEE (reference sequence). The CDR3: CASSLAVVEQYF. The DNA of the CDR3 is TGTGCCAGCAGCTTGGCGGTCGTCGAGCAGTACTTC.

This clone is a singleton in its sample. V usage is TRBV28 and J usage is TRBJ1-3; D is ambiguous. The CDR3 length is 16 residues. V was pared by 3 bases and J by 0 bases, with 12 bases between. CDR1 and CDR2 from the germline V gene are MDHEN and SYDVKM. DNA for the CDR3: TGTGCCAGCAGTTTTGGGAGTAGAGGCTCTGGAAACACCATATATTTT. This gives the protein CASSFGSRGSGNTIYF.

The CDR3, as DNA: TGTGCCAGCAGTTACCAGCGGGGGCCCACAGATACGCAGTATTTT. The encoded protein is CASSYQRGPTDTQYF. V gene TRBV6-5 combines with J gene TRBJ2-3; 8 nucleotides match TRBD2. With 2 bases clipped from V and 2 bases from J, the junction kept 3 bases outside the gene matches. This CDR3 spans 15 amino acids. Germline CDR1 is MNHEY and CDR2 is SVGAGI.

The rearrangement joins TRBV10-3 to TRBJ1-1; weak D call: TRBD1 (5 bases). Deletions cut 8 bases from V and 1 base from J, with 5 bases between. CDR3 length: 11 residues. Germline CDR1 and CDR2: ENHRY and SYGVKD. CDR3 sequence (DNA): TGTGCCATCGGACAGAACACTGAAGCTTTCTTT. As protein: CAIGQNTEAFF.

This clone was seen only once. The chain employs TRBV5-1 and TRBJ1-1; a possible D gene is TRBD1 (6 bases). CDR3 size: 15 residues. Germline V gene lookup returns CDR1 SGHRS and CDR2 YFSETQ. Trimming removed 7 bases at V and 0 bases at J, with 16 bases between. CDR3 region: CASASPGQMNTEAFF. The CDR3 DNA reads as TGCGCCAGCGCTTCCCCGGGACAAATGAACACTGAAGCTTTCTTT.

This clone was counted a single time. This chain joins TRBV2 and TRBJ1-1; 9 bases line up with TRBD1. The CDR3 is 14 residues long. Trimming took 6 bases from V and 1 from J; bases not matched to a gene: 3. CDR1 SNHLY and CDR2 FYNNEI come from the germline V gene. The CDR3 region has the DNA TGTGCCAGCAGGGGGGACAGGGAGAACACTGAAGCTTTCTTT. Translated, it gives CASRGDRENTEAFF.

V is TRBV12-3 or TRBV12-4 and J is TRBJ2-3, with D hard to call. This CDR3 is built from 13 residues. The germline V and J ends were trimmed by 7 bases and 7 bases, with 15 bases remaining between them. Here the CDR3 reads CASTNSPSHTQYF. The DNA for the CDR3 is TGTGCCAGCACCAACTCACCATCCCATACGCAGTATTTT.

V and J are TRBV28 and TRBJ2-7, with unresolved D. CDR1 and CDR2 from the germline V gene are MDHEN and SYDVKM. This CDR3 comprises 13 residues. V dropped 10 bases and J dropped 2 bases, with 15 bases sitting between them. CDR3 protein: CATLTLPTYEQYF. CDR3 bases: TGTGCCACCCTCACTCTCCCCACCTACGAGCAGTACTTC.

The chain carries TRBV5-1 and TRBJ2-2, with D possibly TRBD2 on 6 matching bases. The germline gives CDR1 SGHRS, CDR2 YFSETQ. The CDR3 consists of 15 residues. V lost 4 bases, J lost 4 bases, and 14 bases lay in between. The chain's CDR3 is CASSPFGGVTGELFF. The CDR3 DNA sequence: TGCGCCAGCAGCCCCTTCGGGGGTGTCACCGGGGAGCTGTTTTTT.

This clone came up a few times. The chain combines TRBV14 with TRBJ1-2; D call uncertain. V was clipped by 5 bases and J by 0 bases, with 16 bases between them. This CDR3 has 16 amino acids. Germline lookup yields CDR1 SGHDN and CDR2 FVKESK. CDR3: CASSELDGKANYGYTF. In DNA, the CDR3 is TGTGCCAGCAGCGAATTGGACGGGAAAGCTAACTATGGCTACACCTTC.

The chain links TRBV29-1 to TRBJ1-2, with 8 bases matching TRBD1. This CDR3 comprises 13 residues. Germline CDR1 and CDR2: SQVTM and ANQGSEA. V dropped 7 bases and J dropped 3; count of bases not matched to a gene: 7. The CDR3 DNA reads TGCAGCGCCCCAGGGGGCTTGGACTATGGCTACACCTTC. Translating it yields CSAPGGLDYGYTF.

This clone showed up just a few times. CDR3 residues: CASSQDLGRIGNTIYF. The DNA of the CDR3 is TGTGCCAGCAGCCAAGATCTTGGCCGAATTGGAAACACCATATATTTT. The chain carries TRBV14 and TRBJ1-3; D uncertain. The V and J ends lost 0 bases and 3 bases respectively, with 12 bases between them. The CDR3 is 16 residues long. CDR1 is SGHDN and CDR2 is FVKESK in the germline V gene.

V is TRBV3-1 (or the pseudogene TRBV3-2) and J is TRBJ2-2, with 8 bases lining up with TRBD2. CDR3 length: 15 amino acids. V lost 4 bases and J lost 4; bases outside the gene matches: 5. CDR1 is LGHDT, CDR2 YNNKEL, per germline (reference sequence). The CDR3 region is CASSPRTSITGELFF. DNA for the CDR3: TGTGCCAGCAGCCCCCGGACTAGCATCACCGGGGAGCTGTTTTTT.

CDR3 region: CASSWDSNTGELFF. The CDR3 DNA is TGTGCCAGCAGTTGGGACAGTAACACCGGGGAGCTGTTTTTT. The J gene is TRBJ2-2, the V gene TRBV6-4, with 7 bases matching TRBD1. Trimming took 5 bases from V and 2 from J; bases not matched to a gene: 2. Germline V lookup: CDR1 MRHNA, CDR2 SNTAGT. CDR3 size: 14 residues.

The chain carries TRBV5-4 and TRBJ2-2, with 8 bases that match TRBD1. The V gene's germline CDR1 is SGHNT and CDR2 YYREEE (reference sequence). V dropped 4 bases and J dropped 4; count of bases not matched to a gene: 9. The length of the CDR3 is 16 residues. CDR3: CASSPRTGRITGELFF. The DNA of the CDR3 is TGTGCCAGCAGCCCGAGGACAGGGAGGATCACCGGGGAGCTGTTTTTT.

In DNA form, the CDR3 reads TGTGCCAGTAGTATTGTGTTCCGTAGCGGGAGGGCCGACACCGGGGAGCTGTTTTTT. Protein product: CASSIVFRSGRADTGELFF. The chain joins TRBV19 to TRBJ2-2, with 11 positions matching TRBD2. Germline CDR1 and CDR2: LNHDA and SQIVND (reference sequence). The length of the CDR3 is 19 residues. Trimming at V came to 3 bases and at J to 3 bases, leaving 12 bases not matched to a gene.

This clone was seen once. Sequence at one end of the junction differs from germline and may be a read error. This chain connects TRBV7-7 to TRBJ2-1, with TRBD1 matching over 9 bases. Looked up from germline, CDR1 is SSHAT and CDR2 is FNYEAQ (reference sequence). This CDR3 has 16 residues. For the CDR3, the DNA is TGTGCTAGCAGCTTAATGACAGGGGGTTCGAGCGGTGAGCAGTTCTTC. This sequence encodes CASSLMTGGSSGEQFF.

This chain connects TRBV19 to TRBJ1-1; TRBD1 matches at 7 bases. This CDR3 is built from 14 residues. The germline gives CDR1 LNHDA, CDR2 SQIVND (reference sequence). The trim removed 7 bases at V and 0 bases at J, leaving 5 bases unmatched. The CDR3 sequence: CASNRDSLNTEAFF. Here the CDR3 DNA reads TGTGCCAGTAATCGGGACAGCTTGAACACTGAAGCTTTCTTT.

This clone turned up a few times. J is TRBJ2-7 and V is TRBV28; 10 bases line up with TRBD1. CDR1 is MDHEN, CDR2 SYDVKM, per germline. The CDR3 has 15 amino acids. Germline trimming cut 6 bases from V and 2 bases from J; bases unmatched to any gene: 7. CDR3 residues: CASRTGTGATYEQYF. In DNA, the CDR3 is TGTGCCAGCAGAACCGGGACAGGGGCAACCTACGAGCAGTACTTC.

The J gene is TRBJ2-4, the V gene TRBV7-2; weak D call: TRBD1 (5 bases). Germline lookup yields CDR1 SGHTA and CDR2 FQGNSA. The V and J ends lost 4 bases and 9 bases respectively, with 13 bases between them. CDR3 length: 13 residues. CDR3 nucleotide sequence: TGTGCCAGCAGCTCAAGGGGTATGAGCATTCAGTACTTC. Translation: CASSSRGMSIQYF.